Each of the 13 T cell receptor beta chains below was sequenced from the same sample in a study of OX40 agonist ivuxolimab in advanced cancers. The data were produced by immunoSEQ multiplex PCR, yet TCRdb's version contains in-frame clones alone and is incomplete. The table has roughly 39,000 clones, 70% to 90% seen once; the top ten hold around an eighth. Sequenced here: CD4+ or CD8+ T cells sorted from blood, sampled in a trial of the OX40 agonist ivuxolimab. All receptors derive from an adult with an advanced solid tumor such as melanoma, head and neck, liver or kidney cancer.

This clone was seen a single time. J is TRBJ1-1 and V is TRBV29-1; 12 bases agree with TRBD1. This CDR3 is built from 15 residues. V lost 6 bases and J lost 4; bases outside the gene matches: 9. Germline CDR1 and CDR2: SQVTM and ANQGSEA. As DNA, the CDR3 is TGCAGCGTCTCCGGGACAGGGGGCCTTGGCACTGAAGCTTTCTTT. Translating gives CSVSGTGGLGTEAFF.

This chain joins TRBV27 and TRBJ2-7, with a possible D match to TRBD2 (6 bases). CDR1 and CDR2 from the germline V gene are MNHEY and SMNVEV (reference sequence). The CDR3 runs to 12 residues. V lost 2 bases to trimming and J lost 4 bases, with 6 bases between them. The DNA for the CDR3 is TGTGCCAGCAGTTTAGCGGGGTACGAGCAGTACTTC. Encoded protein: CASSLAGYEQYF.

The chain recombines TRBV6-6 with TRBJ2-7, with D unresolved. From germline, CDR1 is MNHNY and CDR2 SVGAGI (reference sequence). The CDR3 is 14 amino acids. Trimming took 8 bases from V and 5 from J, leaving 19 bases between them. The CDR3 loop is CASGRIPQAHEQYF. CDR3 coding DNA: TGTGCCAGCGGGCGAATACCTCAGGCCCACGAGCAGTACTTC.

The chain is built from TRBV10-3 and TRBJ2-7, with TRBD2 matching 9 bases. Germline CDR1 ENHRY, CDR2 SYGVKD. Trimming took 0 bases from V and 4 from J; bases not matched to a gene: 7. This CDR3 is built from 16 residues. CDR3 protein: CAISESGTSFSYEQYF. The CDR3 DNA sequence: TGTGCCATCAGTGAGTCTGGGACTAGCTTTTCGTACGAGCAGTACTTC.

V gene TRBV2 combines with J gene TRBJ2-1, with TRBD2 matching 9 bases. There are 15 residues in the CDR3. Per the germline V gene, CDR1 is SNHLY and CDR2 is FYNNEI. V trimming: 2 bases; J trimming: 5 bases; junction bases outside the gene matches: 4. The CDR3 sequence: CASSERREGDNEQFF. The CDR3 DNA is TGTGCCAGCAGTGAAAGGCGGGAGGGCGACAATGAGCAGTTCTTC.

This clone has only a few counts. The chain is built from TRBV5-1 and TRBJ2-1; D may be TRBD1 or TRBD2 (6 bases each). The CDR3 runs to 14 residues. The germline CDR1 and CDR2 sequences are SGHRS and YFSETQ. The V end was cut by 3 bases, the J end by 10 bases, with 17 bases between. The CDR3 bases are TGCGCCAGCAGCTGGACTATAGGGGGTGAGGAGCAGTTCTTC. Translation gives CASSWTIGGEEQFF.

CDR3: CASSMTGNQPQHF. The CDR3 nucleotides are TGTGCCAGCAGTATGACAGGGAATCAGCCCCAGCATTTT. The rearrangement uses TRBV28 and TRBJ1-5, with 7 bases fitting TRBD1. The CDR3 runs to 13 residues. Germline trimming cut 5 bases from V and 4 bases from J; bases unmatched to any gene: 2. Germline V gene lookup returns CDR1 MDHEN and CDR2 SYDVKM.

This clone was found once. This chain connects TRBV10-3 to TRBJ2-7; D is ambiguous. The ends were cut back, 0 bases at V and 2 bases at J, with 8 bases in the middle. The CDR3 is 14 residues long. Germline V gene lookup returns CDR1 ENHRY and CDR2 SYGVKD. The CDR3 DNA reads TGTGCCATCAGTGAGTCATCTCCCCCCTACGAGCAGTACTTC. Encoded protein: CAISESSPPYEQYF.

The chain uses TRBV7-9 and TRBJ2-6; D might be TRBD1 or TRBD2, each matching 6 bases. The CDR3 has 16 residues. V lost 6 bases and J 2 bases, leaving 14 bases between the germline ends. Germline V gene sequence: CDR1 SEHNR, CDR2 FQNEAQ (reference sequence). CDR3 residues: CASSTTGTAGANVLTF. CDR3 in DNA: TGTGCCAGCAGTACCACAGGGACTGCTGGGGCCAACGTCCTGACTTTC.

V usage is TRBV28 and J usage is TRBJ1-5; TRBD1 matches 8 bases. CDR1 is MDHEN and CDR2 is SYDVKM in the germline V gene. There are 14 residues in the CDR3. V lost 5 bases, J lost 7 bases, and 7 bases stayed unmatched. The CDR3 loop is CASSRTGLGQPQHF. The DNA of the CDR3 is TGTGCCAGCAGTCGGACAGGGTTAGGGCAGCCCCAGCATTTT.

The J gene is TRBJ2-7, the V gene TRBV18; D is perhaps TRBD2 (6 bases). V lost 0 bases and J 0 bases, leaving 15 bases between the germline ends. Germline V lookup: CDR1 KGHSH, CDR2 LQKENI. This CDR3 comprises 17 residues. The CDR3 loop is CASSPPLGRDGSYEQYF. For the CDR3, the DNA is TGTGCCAGCTCACCACCGTTGGGGCGGGATGGCTCCTACGAGCAGTACTTC. The whole variable domain, remainder taken from reference TRBV18 and TRBJ2-7, is NAGVMQNPRHLVRRRGQEARLRCSPMKGHSHVYWYRQLPEEGLKFMVYLQKENIIDESGMPKERFSAEFPKEGPSILRIQQVVRGDSAAYFCASSPPLGRDGSYEQYFGPGTRLTVT.

The CDR3 protein is CASSLGGVEQYF. CDR3 in DNA: TGTGCCAGCAGCTTGGGAGGAGTCGAGCAGTACTTC. The V and J genes are TRBV5-6 and TRBJ2-7; no clear D. Germline V gene lookup returns CDR1 SGHDT and CDR2 YYEEEE. This CDR3 is 12 amino acids long. Trimming cost V 0 bases and J 6 bases, with 7 bases left between them.

The chain carries TRBV5-1 and TRBJ2-7; 9 bases map to TRBD1. V lost 0 bases, J lost 3 bases, and 4 bases stayed unmatched. CDR1 and CDR2 (germline): SGHRS, YFSETQ. There are 15 residues in the CDR3. CDR3 protein: CASSLGTGVGYEQYF. As DNA, the CDR3 is TGCGCCAGCAGCTTGGGGACAGGGGTCGGCTACGAGCAGTACTTC.